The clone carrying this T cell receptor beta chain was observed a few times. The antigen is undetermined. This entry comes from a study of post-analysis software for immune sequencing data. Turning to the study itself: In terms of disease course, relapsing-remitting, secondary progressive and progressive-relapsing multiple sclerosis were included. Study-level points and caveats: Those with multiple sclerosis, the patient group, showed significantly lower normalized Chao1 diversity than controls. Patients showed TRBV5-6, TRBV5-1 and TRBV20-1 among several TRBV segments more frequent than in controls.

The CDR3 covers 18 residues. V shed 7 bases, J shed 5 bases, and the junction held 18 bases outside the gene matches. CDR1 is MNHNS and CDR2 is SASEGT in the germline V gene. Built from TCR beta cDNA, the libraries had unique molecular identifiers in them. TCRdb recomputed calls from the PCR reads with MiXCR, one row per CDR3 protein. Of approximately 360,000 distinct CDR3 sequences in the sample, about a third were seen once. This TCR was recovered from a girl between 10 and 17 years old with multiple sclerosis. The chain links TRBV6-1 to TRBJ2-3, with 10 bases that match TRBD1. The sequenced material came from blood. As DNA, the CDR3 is TGTGCCAGCACCCCGAGGGGGTCGACAGGGGGCTTGGTAGATACGCAGTATTTT. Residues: CASTPRGSTGGLVDTQYF.